Below are 24 T cell receptor beta chains sequenced from a single sample in a study of cytomegalovirus exposure and HLA in healthy donors. Primers included in the PCR were 60 Vbeta and 13 Jbeta primers. Produced via immunoSEQ multiplex PCR; TCRdb's table is partial and in-frame only. This sample has approximately 160,000 clones, with 65% to 85% found just once. Sequencing was performed on PBMCs. These receptors all come from a man aged 45-65 years in good health and CMV-seropositive.

The chain carries TRBV29-1 and TRBJ2-1; D not resolved. Germline CDR1 is SQVTM and CDR2 is ANQGSEA. The CDR3 consists of 11 residues. Trimming shortened V by 8 bases and J by 3 bases, and 8 bases separated the two germline ends. The CDR3 region has the DNA TGCAGCCCACTCCACTACAATGAGCAGTTCTTC. Translated, it gives CSPLHYNEQFF.

The chain links TRBV4-2 to TRBJ2-7, with 15 bases aligning to TRBD2. CDR1 and CDR2 from the germline V gene are LGHNA and YNFKEQ. This CDR3 region has 16 residues. Trimming took 3 bases from V and 6 from J; bases not matched to a gene: 6. This CDR3 is CASSHGLAGGPSEQYF. In DNA form, the CDR3 reads TGTGCCAGCAGCCATGGACTAGCGGGAGGGCCAAGCGAGCAGTACTTC.

The rearrangement joins TRBV28 to TRBJ2-7, with D possibly TRBD1 on 6 matching bases. The CDR3 extends over 13 amino acids. Germline CDR1 reads MDHEN; CDR2 reads SYDVKM. With 4 bases removed from V and 4 bases from J, the gap between germline ends came to 11 bases. The CDR3 bases are TGTGCCAGCAGTTCAGGGGTCAGGTACGAGCAGTACTTC. Its translation is CASSSGVRYEQYF.

The J gene is TRBJ1-4, the V gene TRBV18, with D maybe TRBD1 (6 bases). The CDR3 is 15 residues long. V gave up 0 bases and J gave up 7 bases, with 12 bases separating them. CDR1 KGHSH and CDR2 LQKENI come from the germline V gene. For the CDR3, the DNA is TGTGCCAGCTCACCACCGGGACAACCTGGTGAAAAACTGTTTTTT. Translated: CASSPPGQPGEKLFF.

The genes are TRBV10-1 and TRBJ1-2; D perhaps matches TRBD1 (6 bases). CDR3 length: 13 residues. V lost 4 bases and J lost 5, with 11 bases in between. The germline V gene encodes CDR1 WNHNN and CDR2 SYGVQD (reference sequence). CDR3 region: CASSVDRGYGYTF. In DNA form, the CDR3 reads TGCGCCAGCAGTGTGGACAGAGGATATGGCTACACCTTC.

The rearrangement links TRBV2 to TRBJ2-5, with a weak D call TRBD1 (7 bases). Germline V gene lookup returns CDR1 SNHLY and CDR2 FYNNEI. CDR3 length equals 13 residues. Trimming cost V 7 bases and J 5 bases, with 14 bases left between them. The CDR3 nucleotides are TGTGCCAGCACCAAGACAGGGAGGGAGACCCAGTACTTC. This gives the protein CASTKTGRETQYF.

A few counts support this clone. The CDR3 DNA reads as TGTGCCAGCAGCTTAGACAGGGGTACCGGGGAGCTGTTTTTT. This codes for CASSLDRGTGELFF. V is TRBV7-9 and J is TRBJ2-2, with 7 bases matching TRBD1. CDR3 length: 14 amino acids. V dropped 1 base and J dropped 5; count of bases not matched to a gene: 1. Germline CDR1 SEHNR, CDR2 FQNEAQ (reference sequence).

This clone was seen just once. This chain joins TRBV4-2 and TRBJ1-4; a weak D match, TRBD1 (5 bases). Looked up from germline, CDR1 is LGHNA and CDR2 is YNFKEQ. V dropped 3 bases and J dropped 5 bases, with 13 bases sitting between them. The CDR3 consists of 15 residues. As DNA, the CDR3 is TGTGCCAGCAGCCAGGATGCTGGGGCGAATGAAAAACTGTTTTTT. Protein sequence: CASSQDAGANEKLFF.

This rearrangement joins TRBV9 to TRBJ2-6, with 8 bases fitting TRBD1. V lost 1 base and J lost 0; bases outside the gene matches: 3. CDR3 length equals 17 residues. Germline CDR1 is SGDLS and CDR2 is YYNGEE. The CDR3 reads CASSVRTGFSGANVLTF. The CDR3 DNA follows: TGTGCCAGCAGCGTAAGGACAGGGTTCTCTGGGGCCAACGTCCTGACTTTC. Full variable domain (outside the CDR3, taken from reference TRBV9 and TRBJ2-6): DSGVTQTPKHLITATGQRVTLRCSPRSGDLSVYWYQQSLDQGLQFLIQYYNGEERAKGNILERFSAQQFPDLHSELNLSSLELGDSALYFCASSVRTGFSGANVLTFGAGSRLTVL.

This clone appeared a single time. The chain recombines TRBV28 with TRBJ2-7, with D unresolved. In germline, CDR1 is MDHEN, CDR2 SYDVKM. The V end lost 4 bases, the J end lost 4 bases, and 8 bases lay between the germline ends. CDR3 length equals 12 residues. The CDR3 bases are TGTGCCAGCAGTTCTGTGAGTTACGAGCAGTACTTC. This sequence encodes CASSSVSYEQYF.

In this sample, this clone turned up a few times. V and J are TRBV6-5 and TRBJ1-1; 8 bases line up with TRBD1. Germline lookup yields CDR1 MNHEY and CDR2 SVGAGI. V lost 4 bases and J lost 3; bases outside the gene matches: 4. There are 14 residues in the CDR3. The CDR3 coding sequence is TGTGCCAGCAGTTTCACGACAGGGGACACTGAAGCTTTCTTT. It is translated as CASSFTTGDTEAFF.

The chain uses TRBV19 and TRBJ1-3, with TRBD1 matching over 8 bases. The CDR3 runs 13 residues. CDR1 is LNHDA, CDR2 SQIVND, per germline (reference sequence). V was clipped by 9 bases and J by 11 bases; unmatched bases: 12. The DNA for the CDR3 is TGTGCCAGCGGACAGGGCTTAGAATCCGCCATATATTTT. Translation gives CASGQGLESAIYF.

This rearrangement joins TRBV9 to TRBJ2-1; D call uncertain. V dropped 2 bases and J dropped 5 bases, with 17 bases sitting between them. CDR3 length: 16 amino acids. CDR1 and CDR2 (germline): SGDLS, YYNGEE. CDR3 amino acids: CASSVLGSGANNEQFF. CDR3 sequence (DNA): TGTGCCAGCAGCGTTTTAGGTTCTGGAGCAAACAATGAGCAGTTCTTC. Filled out from reference TRBV9 and TRBJ2-1, the complete variable domain reads DSGVTQTPKHLITATGQRVTLRCSPRSGDLSVYWYQQSLDQGLQFLIQYYNGEERAKGNILERFSAQQFPDLHSELNLSSLELGDSALYFCASSVLGSGANNEQFFGPGTRLTVL.

This sequence joins TRBV9 and TRBJ2-7; the D gene is possibly TRBD2 (6 bases). The CDR3 has 14 residues. The ends were cut back, 0 bases at V and 3 bases at J, with 10 bases in the middle. Germline V gene lookup returns CDR1 SGDLS and CDR2 YYNGEE. Here the CDR3 reads CASSVAPGVYEQYF. CDR3 bases: TGTGCCAGCAGCGTAGCCCCGGGGGTCTACGAGCAGTACTTC.

The rearrangement uses TRBV11-2 and TRBJ2-1, with TRBD2 matching 11 bases. CDR3 size: 17 residues. Trimming took 3 bases from V and 7 from J; bases not matched to a gene: 11. CDR1 SGHAT and CDR2 FQNNGV come from the germline V gene. This chain's CDR3 is CASSFGVLAGDQNEQFF. CDR3 DNA sequence: TGTGCCAGCAGCTTTGGGGTACTAGCGGGGGATCAAAATGAGCAGTTCTTC.

The chain uses TRBV5-1 and TRBJ2-1; TRBD2 matches at 7 bases. The CDR3 contains 14 residues. Germline V lookup: CDR1 SGHRS, CDR2 YFSETQ. V lost 3 bases and J lost 5; bases outside the gene matches: 5. The CDR3 DNA reads TGCGCCAGCAGCTGGGGGGAGGGAGACAATGAGCAGTTCTTC. Protein: CASSWGEGDNEQFF.

This clone was seen once. The V call is TRBV10-1, the J call TRBJ2-7; D may be TRBD2 (6 bases). Trimming shortened V by 5 bases and J by 4 bases, and 12 bases separated the two germline ends. The germline V gene encodes CDR1 WNHNN and CDR2 SYGVQD (reference sequence). The CDR3 spans 13 residues. In DNA form, the CDR3 reads TGCGCCAGCAGTTACACCGGGGGTTACGAGCAGTACTTC. This encodes CASSYTGGYEQYF.

This chain uses TRBV9 with TRBJ1-1, with 11 positions matching TRBD1. Trimming removed 4 bases from V and 5 bases from J; junction bases left unmatched: 7. The CDR3 length is 15 residues. The germline V gene has CDR1 SGDLS and CDR2 YYNGEE. The CDR3 sequence: CASSPRTGGWTEAFF. CDR3 nucleotides: TGTGCCAGCAGCCCTCGGACAGGGGGCTGGACTGAAGCTTTCTTT.

V usage is TRBV9 and J usage is TRBJ2-3, with 8 bases that match TRBD2. The junction had 3 bases not matched to a gene; V was cut back by 4 bases and J by 2 bases. This CDR3 region has 14 residues. Germline V gene lookup returns CDR1 SGDLS and CDR2 YYNGEE. CDR3 sequence reads: CASSQRENTDTQYF. CDR3 DNA sequence: TGTGCCAGCAGCCAGCGGGAGAACACAGATACGCAGTATTTT. The full variable domain, in which reference TRBV9 and TRBJ2-3 provide the parts outside the CDR3, is DSGVTQTPKHLITATGQRVTLRCSPRSGDLSVYWYQQSLDQGLQFLIQYYNGEERAKGNILERFSAQQFPDLHSELNLSSLELGDSALYFCASSQRENTDTQYFGPGTRLTVL.

The chain joins TRBV4-3 to TRBJ1-4, with TRBD1 identical over 7 bases. The V gene end was trimmed by 3 bases and the J gene end by 2 bases; junction bases not matched to a gene: 6. This CDR3 has 16 amino acids. CDR1 is LGHNA, CDR2 YSLEER, per germline. The CDR3 sequence: CASSHSRGRTNEKLFF. The CDR3 nucleotides are TGCGCCAGCAGCCATTCGAGGGGGCGGACTAATGAAAAACTGTTTTTT.

This clone came up once. The chain links TRBV11-2 to TRBJ1-1, with D unresolved. V shed 1 base and J shed 4 bases, with 4 bases lying between them. This CDR3 comprises 12 residues. The germline CDR1 and CDR2 sequences are SGHAT and FQNNGV. The CDR3: CASSLVGTEAFF. For the CDR3, the DNA is TGTGCCAGCAGCTTAGTCGGCACTGAAGCTTTCTTT.

Points on this clone: A read error may produce the germline difference seen at one junction end. The chain couples TRBV5-4 to TRBJ2-7, with TRBD2 matching 7 bases. Germline CDR1 reads SGHNT; CDR2 reads YYREEE (reference sequence). The CDR3 runs 15 residues. The CDR3 loop reads CASSLGRGPSCEQYF. The CDR3 nucleotides are TGTGCCAGCAGCTTAGGGAGGGGACCCTCCTGCGAGCAGTACTTC.

The genes are TRBV7-6 and TRBJ2-2, with 8 bases matching TRBD2. With 5 bases clipped from V and 0 bases from J, the junction kept 2 bases outside the gene matches. Germline loops: CDR1 SGHVS, CDR2 FNYEAQ. This CDR3 has 15 residues. Here the CDR3 reads CASSEGLANTGELFF. The CDR3 coding sequence is TGTGCCAGCAGCGAGGGACTAGCGAACACCGGGGAGCTGTTTTTT.

This chain connects TRBV4-1 to TRBJ1-2, with 7 bases fitting TRBD1. The V gene's germline CDR1 is MGHRA and CDR2 YSYEKL. The trim removed 4 bases at V and 2 bases at J, leaving 10 bases unmatched. This CDR3 is built from 16 residues. CDR3 sequence reads: CASSPPPARGNYGYTF. The CDR3 region has the DNA TGCGCCAGCAGCCCCCCTCCGGCCAGGGGGAACTATGGCTACACCTTC.